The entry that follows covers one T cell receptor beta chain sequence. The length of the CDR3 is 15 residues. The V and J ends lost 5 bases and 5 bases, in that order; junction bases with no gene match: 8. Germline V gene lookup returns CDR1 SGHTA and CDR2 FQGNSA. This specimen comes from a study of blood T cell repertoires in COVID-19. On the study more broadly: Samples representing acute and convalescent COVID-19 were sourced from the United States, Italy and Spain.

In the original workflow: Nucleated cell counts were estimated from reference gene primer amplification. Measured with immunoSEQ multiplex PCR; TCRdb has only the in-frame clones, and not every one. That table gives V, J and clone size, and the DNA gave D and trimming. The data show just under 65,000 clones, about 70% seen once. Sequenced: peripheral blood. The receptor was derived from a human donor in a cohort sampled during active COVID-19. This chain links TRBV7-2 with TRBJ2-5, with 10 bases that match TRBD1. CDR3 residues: CASSPGTGARETQYF. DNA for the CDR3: TGTGCCAGCAGCCCGGGGACAGGGGCGCGTGAGACCCAGTACTTC.